In its sample, the clone carrying this TCR beta chain was seen a few times. Its specificity is unknown. With 60 Vbeta and 13 Jbeta primers, the PCR was carried out. Some clones are missing from TCRdb's copy, which holds only in-frame ones; the method was immunoSEQ multiplex PCR. The sample has roughly 120,000 clones, less than 80% seen once. The data originate from a study of cytomegalovirus exposure and HLA in healthy donors. General study findings and limits: In a later analysis, HLA-associated TCR beta chains were more clonally expanded than equally common others. TCR beta V segments were, for the most part, productive about 87% or about 30% of the time in an earlier analysis.

CDR3 length equals 13 residues. V shed 5 bases and J 2 bases; nucleotides not matched to a gene: 2. Per germline, CDR1 MNHEY and CDR2 SVGAGI. The TCR sequence derives from a young woman in good health and CMV-seronegative. This rearrangement joins TRBV6-5 to TRBJ2-7; TRBD1 matches 8 bases. The sequencing sample was made of PBMCs. The CDR3 DNA is TGTGCCAGCAGTCTACAGGGGGCCTACGAGCAGTACTTC. The encoded protein is CASSLQGAYEQYF.